The following is a T cell receptor (beta chain) sequence with its context. Its specificity is not known. This specimen comes from a study of identifying expanded T cells in peripheral blood. Study-wide results and caveats: Differentially abundant clones: around 1.2 between replicates, roughly 16 at about two weeks, more than 18 at four. Two-week clone count variance significantly increased as total template count grew.

Using immunoSEQ multiplex PCR, the repertoire was profiled, and TCRdb retains in-frame clones only, with some absent. Of approximately 85,000 clones listed, more than 75% were seen once; the top ten hold under 20%. No infections or other immune events were documented during collection. Looked up from germline, CDR1 is MNHEY and CDR2 is SVGAGI. The CDR3 sequence is 15 residues long. The V and J ends lost 6 bases and 2 bases respectively, with 17 bases between them. This clonotype was obtained from a person aged 18-69 years in good health. Sample: blood. V gene TRBV6-5 combines with J gene TRBJ2-7; D perhaps matches TRBD2 (6 bases). CDR3 in amino acids: CASRPSWGVPYEQYF. In DNA form, the CDR3 reads TGTGCCAGCAGACCGAGCTGGGGGGTCCCCTACGAGCAGTACTTC.